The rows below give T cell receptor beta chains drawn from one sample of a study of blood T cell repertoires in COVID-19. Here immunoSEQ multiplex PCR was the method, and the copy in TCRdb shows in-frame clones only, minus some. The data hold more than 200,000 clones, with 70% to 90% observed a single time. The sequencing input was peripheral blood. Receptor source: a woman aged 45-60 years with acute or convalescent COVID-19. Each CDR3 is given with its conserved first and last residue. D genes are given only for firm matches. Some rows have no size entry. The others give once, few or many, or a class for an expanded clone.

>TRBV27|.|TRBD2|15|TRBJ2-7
CASSHLAGATYEQYF
TGTGCCAGCAGTCATCTAGCGGGGGCCACATACGAGCAGTACTTC
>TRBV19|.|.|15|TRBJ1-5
CASSISDRSNQPQHF
TGTGCCAGTAGTATTAGTGACAGAAGCAATCAGCCCCAGCATTTT
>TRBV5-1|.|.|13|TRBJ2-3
CASSWASGDTQYF
TGCGCCAGCAGCTGGGCCTCGGGGGATACGCAGTATTTT
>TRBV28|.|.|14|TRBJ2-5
CASSFGGLVETQYF
TGTGCCAGCAGTTTCGGGGGGCTAGTGGAGACCCAGTACTTC
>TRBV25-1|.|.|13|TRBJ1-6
CASSSIRDSPLHF
TGTGCCAGCAGTTCGATCAGGGATTCACCCCTCCACTTT
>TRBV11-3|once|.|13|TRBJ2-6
CASTNSGANVLTF
TGTGCCAGCACAAACTCTGGGGCCAACGTCCTGACTTTC
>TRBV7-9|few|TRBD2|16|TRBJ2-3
CASSLFLAAGIDTQYF
TGTGCCAGCAGCTTATTCCTAGCGGCGGGCATAGATACGCAGTATTTT
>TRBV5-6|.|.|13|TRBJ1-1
CASSLVWNTEAFF
TGTGCCAGCAGCTTGGTATGGAACACTGAAGCTTTCTTT
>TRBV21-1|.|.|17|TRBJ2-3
CASSKKLAGGIADTQYF
TGTGCCAGCAGCAAAAAACTAGCGGGAGGCATAGCAGATACGCAGTATTTT
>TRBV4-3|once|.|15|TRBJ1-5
CASSQGTRGNQPQHF
TGCGCCAGCAGCCAAGGTACGAGAGGGAACCAGCCCCAGCATTTT
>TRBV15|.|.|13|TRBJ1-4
CATSLIPRDELFF
TGTGCCACCAGCCTAATCCCCAGGGATGAACTGTTTTTT
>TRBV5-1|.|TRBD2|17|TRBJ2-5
CASSLGSGSRVQETQYF
TGCGCCAGCAGCTTAGGTAGCGGGAGCCGCGTTCAAGAGACCCAGTACTTC
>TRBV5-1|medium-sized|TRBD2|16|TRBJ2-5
CASSMGGLAGVETQYF
TGCGCCAGCAGCATGGGGGGACTAGCGGGAGTGGAGACCCAGTACTTC
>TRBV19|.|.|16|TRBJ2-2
CASSIDRGMNTGELFF
TGTGCCAGTAGTATAGATCGGGGGATGAACACCGGGGAGCTGTTTTTT
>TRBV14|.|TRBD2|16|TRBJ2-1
CASSPWTSGDYNEQFF
TGTGCCAGCAGCCCGTGGACTAGCGGGGATTACAATGAGCAGTTCTTC
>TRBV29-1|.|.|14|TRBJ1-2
CSALDPTANYGYTF
TGCAGCGCCCTGGACCCGACAGCTAACTATGGCTACACCTTC
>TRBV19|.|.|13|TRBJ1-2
CASIGGASYGYTF
TGTGCCAGTATCGGGGGGGCTAGCTATGGCTACACCTTC
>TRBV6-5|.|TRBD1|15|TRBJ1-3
CASSTPTGYGNTIYF
TGTGCCAGCAGTACCCCGACAGGGTACGGAAACACCATATATTTT